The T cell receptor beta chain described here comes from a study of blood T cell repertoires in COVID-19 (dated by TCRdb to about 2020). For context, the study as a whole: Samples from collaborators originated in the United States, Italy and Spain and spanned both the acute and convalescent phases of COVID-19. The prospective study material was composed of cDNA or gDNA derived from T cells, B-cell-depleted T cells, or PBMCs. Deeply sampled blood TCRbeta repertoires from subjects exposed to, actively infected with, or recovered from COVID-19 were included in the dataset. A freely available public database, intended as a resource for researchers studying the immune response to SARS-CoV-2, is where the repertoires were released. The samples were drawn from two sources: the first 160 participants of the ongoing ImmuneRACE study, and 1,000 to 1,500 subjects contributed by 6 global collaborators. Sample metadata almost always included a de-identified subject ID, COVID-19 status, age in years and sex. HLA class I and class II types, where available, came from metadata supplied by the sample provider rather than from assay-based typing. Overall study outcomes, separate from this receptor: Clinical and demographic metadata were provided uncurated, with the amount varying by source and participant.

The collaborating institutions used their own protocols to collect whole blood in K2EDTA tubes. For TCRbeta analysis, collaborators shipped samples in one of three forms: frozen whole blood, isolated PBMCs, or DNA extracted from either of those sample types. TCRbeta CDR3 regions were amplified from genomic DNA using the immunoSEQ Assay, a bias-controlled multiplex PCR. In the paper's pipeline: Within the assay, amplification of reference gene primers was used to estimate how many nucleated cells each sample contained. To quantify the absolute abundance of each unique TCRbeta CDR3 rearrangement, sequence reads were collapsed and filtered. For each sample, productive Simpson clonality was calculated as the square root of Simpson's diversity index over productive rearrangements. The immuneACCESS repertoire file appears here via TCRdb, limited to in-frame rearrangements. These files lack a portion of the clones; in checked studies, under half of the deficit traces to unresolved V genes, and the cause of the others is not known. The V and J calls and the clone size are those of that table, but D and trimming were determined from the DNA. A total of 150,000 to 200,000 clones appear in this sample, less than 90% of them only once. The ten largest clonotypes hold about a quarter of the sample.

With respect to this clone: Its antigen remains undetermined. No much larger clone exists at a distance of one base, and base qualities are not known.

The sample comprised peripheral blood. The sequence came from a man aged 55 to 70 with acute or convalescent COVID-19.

At the DNA level, the sequence is TGCGCCAGCAGCCAAGGATTGACAGCCGCCTACGAGCAGTACTTC. This codes for CASSQGLTAAYEQYF. Rearrangement joined TRBV4-3 to TRBJ2-7; perhaps TRBD1 is the D gene, with 5 bases matching. Deletion took 1 base off V and 2 bases off J, with a span of 12 bases between the germline ends. The CDR3 holds 15 amino acids from the cysteine to the phenylalanine. The DNA shown is the 45-base CDR3, in frame from base 1. Via the germline V gene, CDR1 is LGHNA and CDR2 YSLEER.